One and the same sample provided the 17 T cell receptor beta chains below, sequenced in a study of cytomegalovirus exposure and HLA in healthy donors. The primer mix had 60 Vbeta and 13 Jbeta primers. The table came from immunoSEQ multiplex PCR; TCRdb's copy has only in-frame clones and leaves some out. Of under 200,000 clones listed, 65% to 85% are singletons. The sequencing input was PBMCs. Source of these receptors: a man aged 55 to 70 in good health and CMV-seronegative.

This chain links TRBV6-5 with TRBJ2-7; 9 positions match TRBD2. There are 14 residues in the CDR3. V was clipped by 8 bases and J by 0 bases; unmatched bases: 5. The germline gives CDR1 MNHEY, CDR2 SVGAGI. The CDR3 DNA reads TGTGCCAGCGGGAGCGGGGGGAGCTCCTACGAGCAGTACTTC. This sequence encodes CASGSGGSSYEQYF.

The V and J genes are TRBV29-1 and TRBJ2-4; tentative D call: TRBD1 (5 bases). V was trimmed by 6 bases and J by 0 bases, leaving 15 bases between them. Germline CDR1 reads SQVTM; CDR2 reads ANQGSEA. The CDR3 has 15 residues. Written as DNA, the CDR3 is TGCAGCGTGACCACTGCAGGGCTAGCCAAAAACATTCAGTACTTC. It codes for CSVTTAGLAKNIQYF. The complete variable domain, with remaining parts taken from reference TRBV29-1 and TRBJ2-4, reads SAVISQKPSRDICQRGTSLTIQCQVDSQVTMMFWYRQQPGQSLTLIATANQGSEATYESGFVIDKFPISRPNLTFSTLTVSNMSPEDSSIYLCSVTTAGLAKNIQYFGAGTRLSVL.

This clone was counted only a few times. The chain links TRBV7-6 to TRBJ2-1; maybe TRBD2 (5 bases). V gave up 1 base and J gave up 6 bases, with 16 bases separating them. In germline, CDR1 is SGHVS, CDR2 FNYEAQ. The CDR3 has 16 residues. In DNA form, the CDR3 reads TGTGCCAGCAGCTTAGGTCGTAGCTCCACTAGCAATGAGCAGTTCTTC. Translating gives CASSLGRSSTSNEQFF.

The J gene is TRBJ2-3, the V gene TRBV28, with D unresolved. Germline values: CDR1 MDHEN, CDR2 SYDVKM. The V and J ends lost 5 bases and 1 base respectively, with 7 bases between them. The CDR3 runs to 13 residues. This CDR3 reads CASSAQGTDTQYF. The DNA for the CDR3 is TGTGCCAGCAGTGCACAAGGCACAGATACGCAGTATTTT.

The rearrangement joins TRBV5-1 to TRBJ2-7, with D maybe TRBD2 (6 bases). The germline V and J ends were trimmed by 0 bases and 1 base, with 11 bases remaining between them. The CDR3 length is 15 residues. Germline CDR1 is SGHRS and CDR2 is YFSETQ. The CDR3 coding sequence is TGCGCCAGCAGCTTGGCGTCGGGAGTGTCCTACGAGCAGTACTTC. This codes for CASSLASGVSYEQYF.

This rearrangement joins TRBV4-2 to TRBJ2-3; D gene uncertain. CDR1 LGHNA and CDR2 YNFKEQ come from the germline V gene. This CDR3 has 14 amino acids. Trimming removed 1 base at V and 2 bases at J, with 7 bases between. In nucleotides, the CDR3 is TGTGCCAGCAGCCAAGGGCTAGACACAGATACGCAGTATTTT. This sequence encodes CASSQGLDTDTQYF.

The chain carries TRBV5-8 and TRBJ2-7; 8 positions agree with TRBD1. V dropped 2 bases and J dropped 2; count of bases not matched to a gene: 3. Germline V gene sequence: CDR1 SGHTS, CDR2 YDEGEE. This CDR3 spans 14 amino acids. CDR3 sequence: CASSLQGGTYEQYF. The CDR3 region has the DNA TGTGCCAGCAGCTTACAGGGGGGCACCTACGAGCAGTACTTC.

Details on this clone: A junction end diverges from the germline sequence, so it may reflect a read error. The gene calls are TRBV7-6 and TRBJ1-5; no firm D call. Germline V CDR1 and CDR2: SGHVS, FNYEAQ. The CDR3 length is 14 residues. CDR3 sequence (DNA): TGTGCCAGCAGCTTAGCATTGGGCAATCAGCCCCAGAATTTT. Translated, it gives CASSLALGNQPQNF.

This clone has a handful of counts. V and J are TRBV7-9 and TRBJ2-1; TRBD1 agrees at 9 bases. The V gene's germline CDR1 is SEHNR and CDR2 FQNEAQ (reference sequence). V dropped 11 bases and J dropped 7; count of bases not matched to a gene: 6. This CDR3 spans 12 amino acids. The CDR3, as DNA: TGTGCCCTACAGGGGGCGTTGAATGAGCAGTTCTTC. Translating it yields CALQGALNEQFF.

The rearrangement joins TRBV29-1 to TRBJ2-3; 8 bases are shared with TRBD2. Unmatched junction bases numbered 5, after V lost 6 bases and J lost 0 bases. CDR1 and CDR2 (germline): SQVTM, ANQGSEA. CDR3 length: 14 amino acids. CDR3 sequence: CSVHSGASTDTQYF. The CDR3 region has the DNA TGCAGCGTGCATAGCGGGGCTAGCACAGATACGCAGTATTTT.

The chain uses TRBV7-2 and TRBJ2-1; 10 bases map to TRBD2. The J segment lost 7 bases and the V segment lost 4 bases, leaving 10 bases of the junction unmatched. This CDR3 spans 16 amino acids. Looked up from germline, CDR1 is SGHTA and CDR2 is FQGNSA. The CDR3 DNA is TGTGCCAGCAGCTCACAAGCGGGAGGGCCCTCGAATGAGCAGTTCTTC. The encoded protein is CASSSQAGGPSNEQFF. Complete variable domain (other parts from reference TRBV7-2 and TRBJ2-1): GAGVSQSPSNKVTEKGKDVELRCDPISGHTALYWYRQSLGQGLEFLIYFQGNSAPDKSGLPSDRFSAERTGGSVSTLTIQRTQQEDSAVYLCASSSQAGGPSNEQFFGPGTRLTVL.

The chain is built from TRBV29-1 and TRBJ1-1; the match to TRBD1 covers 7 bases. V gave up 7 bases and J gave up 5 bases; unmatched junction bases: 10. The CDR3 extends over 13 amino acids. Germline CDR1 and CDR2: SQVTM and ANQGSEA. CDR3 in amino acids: CSATGAQGTEAFF. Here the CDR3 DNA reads TGCAGCGCAACAGGGGCGCAGGGGACTGAAGCTTTCTTT.

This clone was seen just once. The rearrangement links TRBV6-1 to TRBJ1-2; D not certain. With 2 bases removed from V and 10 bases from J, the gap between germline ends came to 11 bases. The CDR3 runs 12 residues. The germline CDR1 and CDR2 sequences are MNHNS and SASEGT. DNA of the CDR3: TGTGCCAGCAGTGAACCCCCTCCCGTCTACACCTTC. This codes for CASSEPPPVYTF.

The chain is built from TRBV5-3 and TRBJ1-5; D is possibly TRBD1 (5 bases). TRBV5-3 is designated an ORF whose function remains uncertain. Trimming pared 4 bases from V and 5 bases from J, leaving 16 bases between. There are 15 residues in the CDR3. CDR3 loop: CARSPGHGRDQPQHF. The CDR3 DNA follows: TGTGCCAGAAGCCCCGGACACGGTAGGGATCAGCCCCAGCATTTT.

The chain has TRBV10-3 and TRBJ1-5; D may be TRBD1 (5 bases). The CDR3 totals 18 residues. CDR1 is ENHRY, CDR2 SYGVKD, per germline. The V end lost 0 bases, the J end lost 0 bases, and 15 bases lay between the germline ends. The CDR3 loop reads CAISESGRGTYSNQPQHF. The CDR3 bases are TGTGCCATCAGTGAGTCTGGTCGGGGGACGTATAGCAATCAGCCCCAGCATTTT.

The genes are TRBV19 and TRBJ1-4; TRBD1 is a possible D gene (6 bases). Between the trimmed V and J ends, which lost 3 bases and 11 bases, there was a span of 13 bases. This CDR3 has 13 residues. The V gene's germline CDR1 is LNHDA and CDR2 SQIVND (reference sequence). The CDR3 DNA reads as TGTGCCAGTAGTATCGACAGGAGAGGGAAACTGTTTTTT. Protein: CASSIDRRGKLFF.

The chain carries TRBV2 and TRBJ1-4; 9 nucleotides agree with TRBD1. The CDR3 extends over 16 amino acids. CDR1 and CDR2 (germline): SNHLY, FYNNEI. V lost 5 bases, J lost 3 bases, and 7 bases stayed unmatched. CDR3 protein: CASSWTGDLPNEKLFF. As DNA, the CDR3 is TGTGCCAGCAGTTGGACAGGGGACCTACCTAATGAAAAACTGTTTTTT.